This T cell receptor beta chain originates from a study of cytomegalovirus exposure and HLA in healthy donors. Study-wide context: The 95 to 150 validation repertoires used the same platform as the 500 to 700 first-cohort repertoires, a later analysis reported.

Repertoires were generated with immunoSEQ multiplex PCR, while TCRdb's copy carries only in-frame clones and drops some. The table lists hundreds of thousands of clones, around 87% of them singletons. CDR1 is SQVTM and CDR2 is ANQGSEA in the germline V gene. V gave up 7 bases and J gave up 1 base; unmatched junction bases: 3. This CDR3 region has 12 residues. The sample taken for sequencing was PBMCs. The clonotype was recovered from a woman aged 18-29 years in good health and CMV-seropositive. The chain employs TRBV29-1 and TRBJ2-7; 8 nucleotides align to TRBD2. In DNA form, the CDR3 reads TGCAGCGGGCGGGGGGATTCCTACGAGCAGTACTTC. This gives the protein CSGRGDSYEQYF.